Listed below are T cell receptor beta chains from one sample, sequenced in a study of low-dose radiotherapy and immunotherapy resistance in tumors. One entry per CDR3 protein, called by TCRdb with MiXCR from the reads. Of approximately 89,000 distinct CDR3 sequences in the sample, about 20% were seen once. Here the sequenced sample was PBMCs, taken before treatment. These TCRs come from a male donor with prostate cancer. Both conserved end residues are part of each CDR3. A D gene is named only where the DNA matches it firmly. Rows give clone size only sometimes, using once, few, many, or a class for an expanded clone.

TGTGCCAGCAGGCCCGGGACGGCTTATGGCTACACCTTC,CASRPGTAYGYTF,TRBJ1-2,TRBV7-9,many,.
TGTGCCAGCAGCTTGTCCGGGACAGACTCCTACGAGCAGTACTTC,CASSLSGTDSYEQYF,TRBJ2-7,TRBV5-4,many,TRBD1
TGCGCCAGCAGCCCAGGCGGAAATACCTATGGCTACACCTTC,CASSPGGNTYGYTF,TRBJ1-2,TRBV4-1,.,.
TGTGCCAGCAGCTTGGGGTCCGGGACAGGGGGCAGAGAGCCCCAGCATTTT,CASSLGSGTGGREPQHF,TRBJ1-5,TRBV5-5,.,TRBD1
TGTGCCAGCAGCCAAGTACGCGACGGTGAGCAGTTCTTC,CASSQVRDGEQFF,TRBJ2-1,TRBV3-1,many,.
TGTGCCAGCAGCATCGGGACACTCTACGAGCAGTACTTC,CASSIGTLYEQYF,TRBJ2-7,TRBV7-6,.,.
TGCAGTGCTGGACCTCCCGGGGTCACGCCTAGGACTGAAGCTTTCTTT,CSAGPPGVTPRTEAFF,TRBJ1-1,TRBV20-1,many,.
TGTGCCAGTAGTGGGACCGCGGGGAACAACCCCACAGATACGCAGTATTTT,CASSGTAGNNPTDTQYF,TRBJ2-3,TRBV19,few,.
TGTGCCAGCAGTGACAGGGGGCTTGGTCAAGAGACCCAGTACTTC,CASSDRGLGQETQYF,TRBJ2-5,TRBV12-3/TRBV12-4,many,TRBD1
TGTGCCAGCAGCCCACGAGGACTAGCGGGAGTGGGGAATGAGCAGTTCTTC,CASSPRGLAGVGNEQFF,TRBJ2-1,TRBV3-1,many,TRBD2
TGTGCCACCAGCAGAGAGAGACAGGGGGTAGCAACGAACACTGAAGCTTTCTTT,CATSRERQGVATNTEAFF,TRBJ1-1,TRBV15,many,TRBD1
TGCAGCGTTGAGGGGGGGGCACTTTACAATGAGCAGTTCTTC,CSVEGGALYNEQFF,TRBJ2-1,TRBV29-1,few,.
TGTGCCAGCAGTAACCTAGCTTACGAGCAGTACTTC,CASSNLAYEQYF,TRBJ2-7,TRBV12-3/TRBV12-4,many,.
TGCGCCAGCAGCTCCGGGACAGGGAATTCACCCCTCCACTTT,CASSSGTGNSPLHF,TRBJ1-6,TRBV5-1,many,TRBD1
TGTGCCTGGAAACACCTAAACACAGATACGCAGTATTTT,CAWKHLNTDTQYF,TRBJ2-3,TRBV30,many,.
TGTGCCAGCTCTGGGACTTGGGGTCAGCCCCAGCATTTT,CASSGTWGQPQHF,TRBJ1-5,TRBV27,many,.
TGTGCCAGCAGCTTTGGACAGGGGTTAAACACTGAAGCTTTCTTT,CASSFGQGLNTEAFF,TRBJ1-1,TRBV5-8,.,TRBD1
TGTGCCAGCAGCCAAGCTGGGGGCAAAGAGACCCAGTACTTC,CASSQAGGKETQYF,TRBJ2-5,TRBV3-1,many,.
TGCAGCGTTGACAGGGCCACTGAAGCTTTCTTT,CSVDRATEAFF,TRBJ1-1,TRBV29-1,many,.
TGTGCCAGCAGCCAGCAGCTATTATTCGAGCAGTACTTC,CASSQQLLFEQYF,TRBJ2-7,TRBV14,many,.
TGTGCCAGCAGCCCCAACAATTTGGACACAGATACGCAGTATTTT,CASSPNNLDTDTQYF,TRBJ2-3,TRBV9,many,.
TGTGCCAGGAGAGATATCCTAACAGGGGGCAACACTGAAGCTTTCTTT,CARRDILTGGNTEAFF,TRBJ1-1,TRBV2,many,TRBD1
TGCGCCAGCAGCCAAGGAACAGGGTGGAATCAGCCCCAGCATTTT,CASSQGTGWNQPQHF,TRBJ1-5,TRBV4-1,many,.
TGTGCCAGCAGCCGACAGGGGGGTCACAGCACAGATACGCAGTATTTT,CASSRQGGHSTDTQYF,TRBJ2-3,TRBV7-8,many,TRBD1
TGCGCCAGCAGCCAAGTAGACATTCTCTACGAGCAGTACTTC,CASSQVDILYEQYF,TRBJ2-7,TRBV4-3,.,.
TGTGCCAGCAGCACAGACAGGTACCCCGAAGAGACCCAGTACTTC,CASSTDRYPEETQYF,TRBJ2-5,TRBV11-2,many,.
TGCAGCGTTGAGGGGGGACTAGCGCGCCATGAGCAGTTCTTC,CSVEGGLARHEQFF,TRBJ2-1,TRBV29-1,many,TRBD2
TGTGCCAGCTCACCAGCAGGGTGGAACACTGAAGCTTTCTTT,CASSPAGWNTEAFF,TRBJ1-1,TRBV18,many,.
TGCAGCGTTGAACTTACAGCGGACGAAGCTTTCTTT,CSVELTADEAFF,TRBJ1-1,TRBV29-1,many,.
TGTGCCAGCAGCCCCCGCGGGGGAGGGATTGGCTACACCTTC,CASSPRGGGIGYTF,TRBJ1-2,TRBV5-8,many,.
TGTGCCAGCAGTGAGTCGGGCTACGAGCAGTACTTC,CASSESGYEQYF,TRBJ2-7,TRBV2,many,.
TGTGCCAGCCGGACAGCCTATAATTCACCCCTCCACTTT,CASRTAYNSPLHF,TRBJ1-6,TRBV28,many,.
TGTGCCAGCAGACCCAGCGGAAGCACAGATACGCAGTATTTT,CASRPSGSTDTQYF,TRBJ2-3,TRBV27,few,.
TGTGCCAGCAGCGTAGCGGGGGGGATTCAAGAGACCCAGTACTTC,CASSVAGGIQETQYF,TRBJ2-5,TRBV5-4,many,TRBD2
TGTGCCAGCAGCAAATCTGGCCCTACCGGGGAGCTGTTTTTT,CASSKSGPTGELFF,TRBJ2-2,TRBV21-1,many,.
TGCAGCGTTGTAAGGGGCGCGTTGAACACTGAAGCTTTCTTT,CSVVRGALNTEAFF,TRBJ1-1,TRBV29-1,many,.
TGTGCCAGCAGCCGACAGGGAGGAGTGAACACTGAAGCTTTCTTT,CASSRQGGVNTEAFF,TRBJ1-1,TRBV7-9,many,TRBD1
TGTGCCAGCAGCCTAGGCGGGACTAGCGGAGGGAGGTTCCCCTACGAGCAGTACTTC,CASSLGGTSGGRFPYEQYF,TRBJ2-7,TRBV11-2,many,TRBD2
TGCGCCAGCAGCTTGAGCCAGGGTACAGATACGCAGTATTTT,CASSLSQGTDTQYF,TRBJ2-3,TRBV5-1,many,.
TGTGCCAGCAGCCACACGGGTCTAGCGGGAGGTACAGATACGCAGTATTTT,CASSHTGLAGGTDTQYF,TRBJ2-3,TRBV3-1,many,TRBD2
TGTGCCAGCAGCCAAGACGTAGGCGGGCCCCGCACAGATACGCAGTATTTT,CASSQDVGGPRTDTQYF,TRBJ2-3,TRBV14,many,.
TGTGCCAGCAGTTCGCCACGGGCTAGCGGCCAAGAGACCCAGTACTTC,CASSSPRASGQETQYF,TRBJ2-5,TRBV7-2,many,TRBD2